The 2 T cell receptor beta chains in this list originate from one sample, sequenced in a study of CD8+CD57+ T cells in acquired aplastic anemia. Using genomic DNA as the template, TCR beta VDJ and CDR3 profiling was carried out. Each CDR3 protein is one row after TCRdb ran MiXCR on the reads. The data contain some 92,000 distinct CDR3 sequences, 55% to 80% of them singletons. Individuals selected for sequencing had exhibited CD8+CD57+ cell expansion on flow cytometry. Material: sorted CD4+, CD8+, or CD8+CD57+ T cells (not recorded which) from PBMCs. Receptor source: a human donor with aplastic anemia.

On this clonotype itself: A junction end diverges from the germline sequence, so it may reflect a read error. The chain uses TRBV19 and TRBJ2-7; 7 bases match TRBD1. Germline V gives CDR1 LNHDA, CDR2 SQIVND (reference sequence). This CDR3 is 12 amino acids long. CDR3 nucleotide sequence: TGTGCCAGTGGTATTGACAGGGACGAGCAGTACTTC. It codes for CASGIDRDEQYF.

This clonotype was seen more than once but under ten times. This chain connects TRBV10-3 to TRBJ2-7; 11 nucleotides align to TRBD1. The CDR3 runs to 15 residues. The trim removed 7 bases at V and 1 base at J, leaving 6 bases unmatched. CDR1 and CDR2 from the germline V gene are ENHRY and SYGVKD. The CDR3 loop reads CAIKLGQGGSYEQYF. CDR3 nucleotide sequence: TGTGCCATCAAGCTGGGACAGGGGGGTTCCTACGAGCAGTACTTC.